One and the same sample provided the 11 T cell receptor beta chains below, sequenced in a study of early T cells in non-severe SARS-CoV-2 infection. Via MiXCR, TCRdb re-called the 5' RACE reads, giving one row per CDR3 protein. The repertoire holds roughly 58,000 distinct CDR3 sequences, with approximately 6% as singletons. Sequenced material: whole blood. The receptors come from an adult who was a healthcare worker with PCR-confirmed SARS-CoV-2 infection or an uninfected control (not recorded which).

This rearrangement joins TRBV9 to TRBJ2-3; 10 nucleotides match TRBD2. The trim removed 0 bases at V and 2 bases at J, leaving 3 bases unmatched. The length of the CDR3 is 16 residues. Germline V gives CDR1 SGDLS, CDR2 YYNGEE. DNA for the CDR3: TGTGCCAGCAGCGTAGAACTAGCGGGGTTCACAGATACGCAGTATTTT. It yields the protein CASSVELAGFTDTQYF.

This clonotype turned up a few times. The rearrangement links TRBV19 to TRBJ2-1; D not resolved. V was pared by 4 bases and J by 9 bases, with 10 bases between. There are 12 residues in the CDR3. The germline V gene has CDR1 LNHDA and CDR2 SQIVND (reference sequence). CDR3 nucleotide sequence: TGTGCCAGTAGTACAGGCTCCCGTGAGCAGTTCTTC. Its translation: CASSTGSREQFF.

This clonotype has ten or more counts. The chain couples TRBV20-1 to TRBJ1-1; D is ambiguous. Trimming left V 2 bases short and J 10 bases short, with 14 bases between. CDR1 and CDR2 from the germline V gene are DFQATT and SNEGSKA (reference sequence). CDR3 size: 12 residues. DNA of the CDR3: TGCAGTGCTAGAAGAGTTACCGTTGGAGCTTTCTTT. It specifies CSARRVTVGAFF.

This clonotype was observed a few times. The V call is TRBV20-1, the J call TRBJ2-7; possible D gene TRBD2, 6 bases. The CDR3 runs to 12 residues. V lost 5 bases and J lost 7, with 15 bases in between. Germline-derived CDR1 and CDR2 are DFQATT and SNEGSKA (reference sequence). The CDR3 DNA sequence: TGCAGTGCTCGACCGGGACTCGGGGAGCAGTACTTC. Protein: CSARPGLGEQYF.

This clonotype was recorded at least ten times. This rearrangement joins TRBV7-2 to TRBJ1-6, with TRBD1 matching over 7 bases. Germline V gene lookup returns CDR1 SGHTA and CDR2 FQGNSA. The CDR3 consists of 17 residues. With V trimmed by 1 base and J by 7 bases, 10 bases remained unmatched. DNA for the CDR3: TGTGCCAGCAGCTTAGTCGGTTCGACAGGGCCAAATTCACCCCTCCACTTT. Protein: CASSLVGSTGPNSPLHF.

This clonotype has a count of ten or more. The CDR3 region is CASSLAGDQPQHF. The CDR3 DNA reads as TGTGCCAGCAGCTTAGCGGGGGATCAGCCCCAGCATTTT. The rearrangement links TRBV7-2 to TRBJ1-5, with D possibly matching TRBD1 (5 bases). The length of the CDR3 is 13 residues. The germline V gene has CDR1 SGHTA and CDR2 FQGNSA. The V gene lost 0 bases and the J gene lost 5 bases, with 5 bases spanning the gap.

This clonotype has a count of ten or more. V and J are TRBV25-1 and TRBJ1-1, with 12 bases aligning to TRBD1. V lost 2 bases and J lost 4; bases outside the gene matches: 5. Germline V CDR1 and CDR2: MGHDK, SYGVNS. The CDR3 length is 16 residues. CDR3 nucleotide sequence: TGTGCCAGCAGTGAACGGGACAGGGGGCTGGCCACTGAAGCTTTCTTT. Translated: CASSERDRGLATEAFF. Using reference TRBV25-1 and TRBJ1-1 for the parts outside the CDR3, the full variable domain is EADIYQTPRYLVIGTGKKITLECSQTMGHDKMYWYQQDPGMELHLIHYSYGVNSTEKGDLSSESTVSRIRTEHFPLTLESARPSHTSQYLCASSERDRGLATEAFFGQGTRLTVV.

This clonotype was observed at least ten times. Relative to the germline gene, one junction end is altered; a read error may explain this. This chain joins TRBV7-7 and TRBJ2-1, with 7 bases lining up with TRBD2. Germline V gene lookup returns CDR1 SSHAT and CDR2 FNYEAQ (reference sequence). The CDR3 sequence is 16 residues long. The DNA of the CDR3 is TGTGCTAGCATCTCGGGGGGAGGGCCCCTCCAAGATGAGCAGTTCTTC. It codes for CASISGGGPLQDEQFF.

This clonotype occurred many times. The V and J genes are TRBV29-1 and TRBJ2-1, with D possibly matching TRBD1 (6 bases). V dropped 2 bases and J dropped 9 bases, with 20 bases sitting between them. The germline gives CDR1 SQVTM, CDR2 ANQGSEA. This CDR3 contains 15 residues. For the CDR3, the DNA is TGCAGCGTTGAACTGCCCCGACAGGTTGGGGGTGAGCAGTTCTTC. Its protein product is CSVELPRQVGGEQFF.

V gene TRBV5-1 combines with J gene TRBJ2-5; D ambiguous. This CDR3 is built from 16 residues. Germline-derived CDR1 and CDR2 are SGHRS and YFSETQ. Trimming left V 5 bases short and J 3 bases short, with 20 bases between. The CDR3 spells CASSPRVPRGKETQYF. The DNA for the CDR3 is TGCGCCAGCAGTCCCCGAGTTCCCCGCGGCAAAGAGACCCAGTACTTC.

Notes on this clonotype: A read error is possible here, since a much larger clone lies one base away. The chain joins TRBV5-8 to TRBJ1-6; D remains ambiguous. Per the germline V gene, CDR1 is SGHTS and CDR2 is YDEGEE. This CDR3 spans 15 amino acids. In DNA, the CDR3 is TGTGTCAGCAGCTTGGTCAGCTCCTATAATTCACCCCTCCACTTT. It codes for CVSSLVSSYNSPLHF.